This T cell receptor beta chain was sequenced in a study of T cell responses to AZD1222 COVID-19 vaccine. As for this clone: Its target is unknown.

General observations from the study: White British ancestry dominated among donors, who included more females, and clonal diversity was possibly underestimated. Repertoires were obtained only post-peak T cell response.

TCRdb's copy holds only in-frame clones and misses some; the assay was immunoSEQ multiplex PCR. The sample lists about 130,000 clones, 92% seen once, with over 3% in the top ten. CDR1 and CDR2 from the germline V gene are SGHNT and YYREEE (reference sequence). The CDR3 consists of 15 residues. V was pared by 4 bases and J by 2 bases, with 4 bases of the junction left unmatched. The sample consisted of peripheral blood, taken on day 0 of AZD1222 vaccination. The gene calls are TRBV5-4 and TRBJ2-2, with TRBD1 identical over 8 bases. This TCR was recovered from an adult in good health. DNA of the CDR3: TGTGCCAGCAGCGAGGACAGGGAAAACACCGGGGAGCTGTTTTTT. This encodes CASSEDRENTGELFF.